These T cell receptor beta chains were read from a single sample in a study of blood T cell repertoires in COVID-19. Only in-frame clones appear in the TCRdb table, and some are missing; sequencing was by immunoSEQ multiplex PCR. This table has about 140,000 clones, around 83% appearing once. Sequencing was carried out using peripheral blood. The receptors stem from a woman aged 60 to 75 with acute or convalescent COVID-19. CDR3s include the opening cysteine and the closing phenylalanine or tryptophan. Clone size is shown for a subset of rows, as once, few, many or a class of expanded clone.

v_gene	abundance	len	j_gene	CDR3aa
TRBV6-6	NA	16	TRBJ2-1	CASTGQRGGRNNEQFF
TRBV14	NA	18	TRBJ1-6	CASSQARGLSSRDSPLHF
TRBV6-5	NA	13	TRBJ1-1	CASSPWGDTEAFF
TRBV24-1	NA	15	TRBJ2-7	CATSDSGQGAYEQYF
TRBV5-6	once	12	TRBJ1-2	CASSLPRDGYTF
TRBV30	NA	11	TRBJ1-1	CAWSAGAEAFF
TRBV6-2/TRBV6-3	NA	13	TRBJ1-1	CASSYARVPEAFF
TRBV4-2	NA	14	TRBJ1-5	CASSQTTGNQPQHF
TRBV9	once	13	TRBJ2-5	CASSIRVQETQYF
TRBV6-5	once	13	TRBJ2-7	CASRVTSGDRQYF
TRBV11-3	NA	12	TRBJ2-1	CASSFGTNEQFF
TRBV10-3	NA	13	TRBJ1-1	CAISGGGNTEAFF
TRBV28	NA	19	TRBJ2-1	CASSLSGLAGGRSYNEQFF
TRBV11-2	NA	11	TRBJ2-7	CASSHYYEQYF
TRBV19	NA	14	TRBJ2-3	CASRSGGETDTQYF
TRBV3-1/TRBV3-2	NA	14	TRBJ2-7	CASRRDRDLGEQYF
TRBV2	NA	15	TRBJ1-6	CASIRGQGMFSPLHF
TRBV11-2	once	16	TRBJ2-7	CASSTLLAGGNREQYF
TRBV12-3/TRBV12-4	NA	13	TRBJ2-5	CASSLDYQETQYF
TRBV10-1	NA	15	TRBJ2-5	CASSAGAGEQETQYF
TRBV19	NA	13	TRBJ2-7	CASSWQGANEQYF
TRBV7-3	NA	16	TRBJ2-1	CASSPKDREGVDEQFF
TRBV4-2	NA	16	TRBJ2-1	CASSLSSGDPYNEQFF
TRBV10-3	NA	14	TRBJ2-2	CAISEGRDTGELFF
TRBV5-6	NA	13	TRBJ2-7	CASSRGVSYEQYF
TRBV29-1	NA	13	TRBJ2-3	CSVRVSRVDTQYF
TRBV30	once	16	TRBJ1-1	CAWETGGGSWNTEAFF
TRBV24-1	NA	15	TRBJ2-1	CATSDSGTGADEQFF
TRBV19	NA	16	TRBJ1-5	CASSILGQGIDQPQHF
TRBV10-2	NA	15	TRBJ1-1	CASSESFHRRTEAFF
TRBV19	NA	13	TRBJ2-3	CASNRRFTDTQYF
TRBV24-1	NA	13	TRBJ2-7	CATSDPGGYEQYF
TRBV5-1	NA	13	TRBJ1-2	CASSLEGNYGYTF
TRBV30	few	15	TRBJ1-1	CAWSVRGLGANEAFF
TRBV6-4	NA	13	TRBJ2-5	CASSENRGETQYF
TRBV18	once	14	TRBJ1-6	CASSLWTANSPLHF
TRBV30	NA	17	TRBJ1-1	CAWSVYPPQGGNTEAFF
TRBV2	NA	11	TRBJ1-1	CASLRGTEAFF
TRBV5-1	NA	20	TRBJ1-6	CASSLAPRGGKASGNSPLHF
TRBV6-5	few	15	TRBJ1-5	CATKLEAGWNQPQHF
TRBV6-5	NA	14	TRBJ2-3	CASRFGQITDTQYF
TRBV4-1	NA	13	TRBJ2-3	CASSQDFRDTQYF
TRBV6-5	NA	11	TRBJ1-6	CASGLDSPLHF
TRBV5-1	NA	15	TRBJ1-6	CASSSSTGQGSPLHF
TRBV24-1	NA	14	TRBJ2-2	CATRTGGRDGELFF
TRBV7-9	NA	16	TRBJ2-3	CASSRTSGGAVDTQYF